The 32 T cell receptor beta chains below come from one sample, sequenced in a study of blood T cell repertoires in COVID-19 (dated by TCRdb to 2019 to 2021). Preparation of the library involved the immunoSEQ multiplex PCR assay. The table comes from immuneACCESS by way of TCRdb, which keeps in-frame sequences with V and J called. Part of the clones is missing from these tables; in studies checked, under half for an unresolved V gene and the rest for unknown reasons. This sample is represented by about 480,000 clones; 85% to 90% of them were singletons. The ten largest account for 1.5% to 2% of the sample. Sequenced input: PBMCs or T cells enriched from blood (not recorded which). Source of these receptors: a woman aged 35 to 49 who had recovered from COVID-19.

This chain links TRBV7-9 with TRBJ2-7; 7 bases align to TRBD1. V was clipped by 1 base and J by 5 bases; unmatched bases: 2. The CDR3 spans 13 residues. In germline, CDR1 is SEHNR, CDR2 FQNEAQ (reference sequence). This CDR3 is CASSLEQGNEQYF. CDR3 DNA: TGTGCCAGCAGCTTAGAACAGGGGAACGAGCAGTACTTC.

This clone has just a few counts. CDR3 sequence reads: CASRTSGRTGEQFF. The CDR3 bases are TGTGCCAGTAGGACTAGCGGGAGGACGGGGGAGCAGTTCTTC. This chain joins TRBV2 and TRBJ2-1, with 14 bases aligning to TRBD2. Germline lookup yields CDR1 SNHLY and CDR2 FYNNEI. V lost 9 bases and J lost 10; bases outside the gene matches: 8. The CDR3 has 14 residues. The variable domain in full, completed from reference TRBV2 and TRBJ2-1, reads EPEVTQTPSHQVTQMGQEVILRCVPISNHLYFYWYRQILGQKVEFLVSFYNNEISEKSEIFDDQFSVERPDGSNFTLKIRSTKLEDSAMYFCASRTSGRTGEQFFGPGTRLTVL.

This clone appeared a single time. The chain recombines TRBV18 with TRBJ1-2, with D possibly being TRBD1 (6 bases). The V end lost 2 bases, the J end lost 4 bases, and 14 bases lay between the germline ends. CDR1 is KGHSH and CDR2 is LQKENI in the germline V gene. The CDR3 totals 15 residues. CDR3 sequence: CASSPGTQGTYGYTF. As DNA, the CDR3 is TGTGCCAGCTCACCAGGGACACAGGGAACCTATGGCTACACCTTC.

V gene TRBV5-4 combines with J gene TRBJ2-2, with 13 bases that match TRBD2. The CDR3 totals 16 residues. Germline CDR1 and CDR2: SGHNT and YYREEE (reference sequence). Trimming took 3 bases from V and 4 from J; bases not matched to a gene: 3. The CDR3 reads CASSSTSGRATGELFF. Here the CDR3 DNA reads TGTGCCAGCAGCTCCACTAGCGGGAGGGCCACCGGGGAGCTGTTTTTT.

The chain employs TRBV6-5 and TRBJ2-4, with 7 bases identical to TRBD2. The CDR3 covers 13 residues. After removal of 8 bases from V and 8 bases from J, the junction contained 9 bases not matched to a gene. Germline lookup yields CDR1 MNHEY and CDR2 SVGAGI. The CDR3 protein is CASSIRREDIQYF. The CDR3 DNA follows: TGTGCCAGCTCAATAAGACGGGAGGACATTCAGTACTTC.

This clone has a single count. V gene TRBV27 combines with J gene TRBJ1-1; no clear D gene. Germline CDR1 reads MNHEY; CDR2 reads SMNVEV (reference sequence). V was pared by 2 bases and J by 4 bases, with 14 bases between. This CDR3 has 15 residues. CDR3 DNA: TGTGCCAGCAGTTTAGTACCCGGGGTTCCCACTGAAGCTTTCTTT. Amino acid sequence: CASSLVPGVPTEAFF.

The chain joins TRBV6-5 to TRBJ1-1; the match to TRBD1 covers 8 bases. There are 15 residues in the CDR3. The V gene's germline CDR1 is MNHEY and CDR2 SVGAGI. V lost 4 bases and J lost 5; bases outside the gene matches: 9. In DNA form, the CDR3 reads TGTGCCAGCAGTTTAATACATACAGGGGGTACTGAAGCTTTCTTT. Translated: CASSLIHTGGTEAFF.

The chain joins TRBV4-3 to TRBJ2-1, with 11 bases matching TRBD2. Germline loops: CDR1 LGHNA, CDR2 YSLEER. The CDR3 extends over 17 amino acids. Trimming at V came to 0 bases and at J to 7 bases, leaving 8 bases not matched to a gene. The CDR3, as DNA: TGCGCCAGCAGCCAAGAGATGGCTAGCGGGAGGAGGAATGAGCAGTTCTTC. Its translation: CASSQEMASGRRNEQFF.

About this clone: At one end, the junction sequence differs from germline, possibly due to a read error. The gene calls are TRBV12-3 or TRBV12-4 and TRBJ2-2; D remains unclear. This CDR3 comprises 13 residues. CDR3 nucleotide sequence: TGTGCCAGCAGGTTAGACACCACCGGGGAGCTGTTTTTT. Encoded protein: CASRLDTTGELFF.

The CDR3 region is CASSRTGDYTDTQYF. The CDR3 bases are TGCGCCAGCAGCCGAACTGGCGACTACACAGATACGCAGTATTTT. The chain carries TRBV4-1 and TRBJ2-3, with D possibly being TRBD2 (5 bases). The germline V gene encodes CDR1 MGHRA and CDR2 YSYEKL. This CDR3 has 15 residues. V was pared by 4 bases and J by 2 bases, with 13 bases between.

V is TRBV2 and J is TRBJ1-5, with D hard to call. The CDR3 spans 12 residues. Germline V gene sequence: CDR1 SNHLY, CDR2 FYNNEI. Trimming removed 4 bases from V and 4 bases from J, with 5 bases in between. The CDR3 DNA reads TGTGCCAGCAGTGCCTCGAATCAGCCCCAGCATTTT. Amino acid sequence: CASSASNQPQHF.

The genes are TRBV18 and TRBJ1-4; D unclear. The CDR3 loop spans 14 amino acids. CDR1 is KGHSH, CDR2 LQKENI, per germline. The V end was cut by 2 bases, the J end by 6 bases, with 10 bases between. CDR3 residues: CASSPRQDYEKLFF. CDR3 coding DNA: TGTGCCAGCTCACCAAGGCAGGATTATGAAAAACTGTTTTTT.

This clone was counted many times. V gene TRBV6-5 combines with J gene TRBJ2-1; D is ambiguous. Germline loops: CDR1 MNHEY, CDR2 SVGAGI. This CDR3 is 14 amino acids long. V shed 5 bases and J shed 0 bases, with 8 bases lying between them. The CDR3 nucleotides read TGTGCCAGCAGTCCCTATGGCTCCTACAATGAGCAGTTCTTC. Its translation: CASSPYGSYNEQFF.

This clone appeared a single time. The rearrangement uses TRBV7-9 and TRBJ2-7; 7 bases fit TRBD2. With V trimmed by 0 bases and J by 6 bases, 2 bases remained unmatched. Germline V gives CDR1 SEHNR, CDR2 FQNEAQ (reference sequence). The CDR3 loop spans 13 amino acids. This CDR3 reads CASSLAWGGEQYF. The CDR3 nucleotides are TGTGCCAGCAGCTTAGCCTGGGGGGGCGAGCAGTACTTC.

The CDR3, as DNA: TGTGCCAGCTCACCCGGGACAGGGAGAGGAAACACCATATATTTT. Its protein is CASSPGTGRGNTIYF. The chain recombines TRBV18 with TRBJ1-3; TRBD1 matches at 9 bases. CDR3 length: 15 residues. Germline lookup yields CDR1 KGHSH and CDR2 LQKENI. Unmatched junction bases numbered 4, after V lost 3 bases and J lost 4 bases. The full variable domain, with the rest looked up from reference TRBV18 and TRBJ1-3, is NAGVMQNPRHLVRRRGQEARLRCSPMKGHSHVYWYRQLPEEGLKFMVYLQKENIIDESGMPKERFSAEFPKEGPSILRIQQVVRGDSAAYFCASSPGTGRGNTIYFGEGSWLTVV.

This clone was picked up one time. The V call is TRBV7-2, the J call TRBJ2-3, with 8 bases matching TRBD1. CDR3 length: 16 amino acids. Germline CDR1 and CDR2: SGHTA and FQGNSA. The ends lost 5 bases at V and 6 bases at J; junction bases unmatched: 13. CDR3 sequence reads: CASSPTAGGAADTQYF. The CDR3 DNA is TGTGCCAGCAGCCCGACGGCAGGGGGCGCGGCGGATACGCAGTATTTT.

The J gene is TRBJ1-5, the V gene TRBV2; no firm D call. The CDR3 extends over 14 amino acids. V lost 7 bases, J lost 3 bases, and 13 bases lay in between. Germline V gene data show CDR1 as SNHLY and CDR2 as FYNNEI. In nucleotides, the CDR3 is TGTGCCAGCACCCGGAGTGGCAACAATCAGCCCCAGCATTTT. It is translated as CASTRSGNNQPQHF. Looking up the rest from reference TRBV2 and TRBJ1-5 gives the full variable domain: EPEVTQTPSHQVTQMGQEVILRCVPISNHLYFYWYRQILGQKVEFLVSFYNNEISEKSEIFDDQFSVERPDGSNFTLKIRSTKLEDSAMYFCASTRSGNNQPQHFGDGTRLSIL.

The chain recombines TRBV29-1 with TRBJ2-7, with a weak D call TRBD2 (6 bases). With 4 bases removed from V and 2 bases from J, the gap between germline ends came to 12 bases. The V gene's germline CDR1 is SQVTM and CDR2 ANQGSEA. CDR3 size: 13 residues. This CDR3 reads CSVVPAGTYEQYF. The CDR3 DNA follows: TGCAGCGTTGTCCCCGCGGGAACCTACGAGCAGTACTTC.

CDR3 loop: CASTDWINQPQHF. The CDR3 coding sequence is TGTGCCAGCACGGACTGGATCAATCAGCCCCAGCATTTT. This chain connects TRBV2 to TRBJ1-5; D is undetermined. The germline V and J ends were trimmed by 7 bases and 3 bases, with 10 bases remaining between them. CDR1 is SNHLY, CDR2 FYNNEI, per germline. CDR3 size: 13 residues.

The chain has TRBV19 and TRBJ1-6; 7 nucleotides match TRBD1. V shed 5 bases, J shed 10 bases, and the junction held 11 bases outside the gene matches. The germline V gene has CDR1 LNHDA and CDR2 SQIVND (reference sequence). The CDR3 totals 15 residues. The CDR3 loop is CASSPQGGQGSPLHF. CDR3 DNA: TGTGCCAGTAGTCCTCAGGGGGGTCAAGGCTCACCCCTCCACTTT. The whole variable domain, remainder taken from reference TRBV19 and TRBJ1-6, is DGGITQSPKYLFRKEGQNVTLSCEQNLNHDAMYWYRQDPGQGLRLIYYSQIVNDFQKGDIAEGYSVSREKKESFPLTVTSAQKNPTAFYLCASSPQGGQGSPLHFGNGTRLTVT.

This chain joins TRBV5-1 and TRBJ1-1; D is unresolved. Germline V lookup: CDR1 SGHRS, CDR2 YFSETQ. Trimming left V 3 bases short and J 2 bases short, with 14 bases between. The CDR3 is made up of 15 amino acids. The CDR3 region is CASSSATHTNTEAFF. Written as DNA, the CDR3 is TGCGCCAGCAGCTCGGCGACACATACTAACACTGAAGCTTTCTTT.

This chain connects TRBV5-6 to TRBJ1-5; a possible D gene is TRBD1 (5 bases). Germline CDR1 SGHDT, CDR2 YYEEEE. V lost 4 bases, J lost 6 bases, and 11 bases lay in between. This CDR3 region has 13 residues. The CDR3: CASSVRRGQPQHF. The CDR3 nucleotides are TGTGCCAGCAGCGTAAGAAGGGGTCAGCCCCAGCATTTT.

The J gene is TRBJ1-1, the V gene TRBV13; no definite D call. The V end was cut by 4 bases, the J end by 0 bases, with 15 bases between. The CDR3 spans 16 residues. The germline V gene encodes CDR1 PRHDT and CDR2 FYEKMQ (reference sequence). The CDR3 region has the DNA TGTGCCAGCAGCTCCTACAGTTATTTATTGAACACTGAAGCTTTCTTT. Residues: CASSSYSYLLNTEAFF.

The CDR3 sequence: CASSISTGNSQPQHF. As DNA, the CDR3 is TGTGCCAGTAGTATCAGTACAGGGAATAGTCAGCCCCAGCATTTT. This chain uses TRBV19 with TRBJ1-5, with D perhaps TRBD1 (6 bases). The V end lost 3 bases, the J end lost 6 bases, and 15 bases lay between the germline ends. The germline V gene encodes CDR1 LNHDA and CDR2 SQIVND (reference sequence). This CDR3 is built from 15 residues.

This sequence joins TRBV19 and TRBJ2-7; a weak D match, TRBD1 (5 bases). Germline CDR1 LNHDA, CDR2 SQIVND (reference sequence). CDR3 size: 14 residues. The V end was cut by 5 bases, the J end by 2 bases, with 13 bases between. Here the CDR3 reads CASSVGHEPYEQYF. For the CDR3, the DNA is TGTGCCAGTAGTGTCGGACATGAGCCCTACGAGCAGTACTTC.

This clone occurred once. This chain uses TRBV19 with TRBJ1-1, with 7 bases matching TRBD1. Trimming took 5 bases from V and 4 from J; bases not matched to a gene: 4. The CDR3 contains 13 residues. The V gene's germline CDR1 is LNHDA and CDR2 SQIVND (reference sequence). This CDR3 reads CASSAQGSTEAFF. DNA for the CDR3: TGTGCCAGTAGTGCACAGGGGAGCACTGAAGCTTTCTTT. The variable domain in full, completed from reference TRBV19 and TRBJ1-1, reads DGGITQSPKYLFRKEGQNVTLSCEQNLNHDAMYWYRQDPGQGLRLIYYSQIVNDFQKGDIAEGYSVSREKKESFPLTVTSAQKNPTAFYLCASSAQGSTEAFFGQGTRLTVV.

The gene calls are TRBV29-1 and TRBJ2-1; 14 nucleotides line up with TRBD2. J lost 6 bases, V lost 7 bases, and 8 bases had no gene match. The CDR3 is 15 amino acids. Germline loops: CDR1 SQVTM, CDR2 ANQGSEA. In nucleotides, the CDR3 is TGCAGCGCTGGACTAGCGGGAGGAGGGCGCAATGAGCAGTTCTTC. Encoded protein: CSAGLAGGGRNEQFF.

The chain recombines TRBV5-8 with TRBJ1-2; 7 positions match TRBD1. The CDR3 extends over 13 amino acids. Germline V gives CDR1 SGHTS, CDR2 YDEGEE. Trimming cost V 6 bases and J 4 bases; bases outside gene matches: 6. For the CDR3, the DNA is TGTGCCAGCATGACAGGGATCGGCTATGGCTACACCTTC. Amino acid sequence: CASMTGIGYGYTF. Full variable domain (remainder filled in from reference TRBV5-8 and TRBJ1-2): EAGVTQSPTHLIKTRGQQATLRCSPISGHTSVYWYQQALGLGLQFLLWYDEGEERNRGNFPPRFSGRQFPNYSSELNVNALELEDSALYLCASMTGIGYGYTFGSGTRLTVV.

This clone was seen more than once but under ten times. The rearrangement joins TRBV20-1 to TRBJ1-2, with 7 nucleotides matching TRBD1. The V gene end was trimmed by 6 bases and the J gene end by 8 bases; junction bases not matched to a gene: 6. In germline, CDR1 is DFQATT, CDR2 SNEGSKA (reference sequence). The CDR3 sequence is 11 residues long. As DNA, the CDR3 is TGCAGTGCCCCGCAGGGGGGAGGCTACACCTTC. This gives the protein CSAPQGGGYTF.

This chain links TRBV7-9 with TRBJ1-2, with 7 bases fitting TRBD1. This CDR3 contains 15 residues. The ends lost 0 bases at V and 5 bases at J; junction bases unmatched: 6. Looked up from germline, CDR1 is SEHNR and CDR2 is FQNEAQ (reference sequence). The CDR3 spells CASSLAGTAKYGYTF. The CDR3 region has the DNA TGTGCCAGCAGCTTAGCCGGGACAGCGAAATATGGCTACACCTTC.

The chain has TRBV19 and TRBJ1-1, with D tentatively TRBD1 (5 bases). The CDR3 consists of 13 residues. Trimming left V 3 bases short and J 6 bases short, with 11 bases between. Germline V gene data show CDR1 as LNHDA and CDR2 as SQIVND (reference sequence). The DNA for the CDR3 is TGTGCCAGTAGTATTGGGGGGACTCCTGAAGCTTTCTTT. It is translated as CASSIGGTPEAFF.

The chain has TRBV11-2 and TRBJ2-1, with 7 bases lining up with TRBD2. CDR1 and CDR2 (germline): SGHAT, FQNNGV. This CDR3 comprises 15 residues. V lost 2 bases to trimming and J lost 9 bases; unmatched junction nucleotides: 10. CDR3 region: CASSLTAGASSEQFF. The CDR3, as DNA: TGTGCCAGCAGCTTAACGGCGGGAGCTTCGAGTGAGCAGTTCTTC.